These T cell receptor beta chains were read from a single sample in a study of cytomegalovirus exposure and HLA in healthy donors. This table comes from immunoSEQ multiplex PCR, and its TCRdb copy is limited to in-frame clones, with some not included. The sample has about 160,000 clones, approximately 80% seen once. Sequencing was carried out using PBMCs. The receptors were gathered from a man aged 18 to 30 in good health and CMV-seropositive. The CDR3 runs from the conserved cysteine through the conserved F or W. The order of the fields is CDR3 length, clone size, V gene, D gene, J gene, CDR3 protein, CDR3 DNA. D genes are given only for firm matches. Some rows have no size entry. The others give once, few or many, or a class for an expanded clone.

14	-	TRBV7-2	-	TRBJ1-5	CASSLHSTNQPQHF	TGTGCCAGCAGCTTACACAGCACCAATCAGCCCCAGCATTTT
13	-	TRBV7-2	TRBD1	TRBJ2-3	CASSFTGDHTQYF	TGTGCCAGCAGCTTTACAGGGGACCATACGCAGTATTTT
16	-	TRBV27	TRBD2	TRBJ2-7	CASSPSTSGSRYEQYF	TGTGCCAGCAGTCCCTCAACTAGCGGGAGTAGGTACGAGCAGTACTTC
16	-	TRBV7-2	TRBD2	TRBJ2-3	CASNLLGGENTDTQYF	TGTGCCAGCAACCTCCTGGGGGGGGAGAACACAGATACGCAGTATTTT
12	once	TRBV28	-	TRBJ2-7	CASSLGGSEQYF	TGTGCCAGCAGTTTGGGGGGAAGCGAGCAGTACTTC
16	-	TRBV4-1	-	TRBJ2-1	CASSQDARGVSDEQFF	TGCGCCAGCAGCCAAGATGCCAGGGGGGTGTCAGATGAGCAGTTCTTC
15	few	TRBV6-6	TRBD1	TRBJ1-5	CASRGQGNRNQPQHF	TGTGCCAGCAGGGGACAGGGTAATCGCAATCAGCCCCAGCATTTT
15	-	TRBV25-1	TRBD1	TRBJ1-2	CASSEGTGSNYGYTF	TGTGCCAGCAGTGAGGGGACAGGCTCTAACTATGGCTACACCTTC
14	few	TRBV6-5	-	TRBJ1-1	CASSYSNAAGEAFF	TGTGCCAGCAGTTACTCGAACGCCGCGGGGGAAGCTTTCTTT
14	-	TRBV7-9	TRBD2	TRBJ2-1	CASTLLAPYNEQFF	TGTGCCAGCACCCTACTAGCGCCTTACAATGAGCAGTTCTTC
16	few	TRBV10-2	-	TRBJ2-1	CASSDSGTASYNEQFF	TGCGCCAGCAGTGACTCCGGTACCGCCTCCTACAATGAGCAGTTCTTC
16	-	TRBV27	-	TRBJ2-7	CASSSATTSTPYEQYF	TGTGCCAGCAGTTCGGCGACTACTTCGACCCCCTACGAGCAGTACTTC
14	-	TRBV30	TRBD2	TRBJ2-7	CAWDPGTSSYEQYF	TGTGCCTGGGACCCCGGGACTAGCAGCTACGAGCAGTACTTC
14	-	TRBV5-1	TRBD2	TRBJ2-7	CASSLLGGTLEQYF	TGCGCCAGCAGCTTGCTGGGAGGGACCCTGGAGCAGTACTTC
15	few	TRBV5-6	-	TRBJ2-4	CASSIEGGARNIQYF	TGTGCCAGCAGCATCGAGGGGGGGGCCAGAAACATTCAGTACTTC
15	-	TRBV6-5	-	TRBJ2-4	CASSYDSGGAFIQYF	TGTGCCAGCAGTTATGATAGTGGGGGGGCTTTTATTCAGTACTTC
13	-	TRBV2	-	TRBJ1-5	CASRPGGYQPQHF	TGTGCCAGCAGACCGGGGGGGTATCAGCCCCAGCATTTT
14	-	TRBV5-4	-	TRBJ2-2	CASSWATGTGELFF	TGTGCCAGCAGCTGGGCTACAGGGACCGGGGAGCTGTTTTTT
14	-	TRBV7-3	-	TRBJ1-1	CASSLNPPGTEAFF	TGTGCCAGCAGCTTAAACCCCCCAGGGACTGAAGCTTTCTTT
15	-	TRBV7-9	-	TRBJ1-6	CASSLSRGSNGALHF	TGTGCCAGCAGCCTTAGTAGAGGGTCTAATGGAGCCCTCCACTTT
16	few	TRBV11-2	TRBD1	TRBJ1-1	CASSSPDRGPDTEAFF	TGTGCCAGCAGCTCACCCGACAGGGGCCCTGACACTGAAGCTTTCTTT